These 2 T cell receptor beta chains originate from one sample sequenced in a study of technical replicates of blood from a handful of donors. Data came from immunoSEQ multiplex PCR; TCRdb stores just in-frame clones and leaves some out. The sample yields tens of thousands of clones, approximately 96% seen once. The sequenced sample was T cells isolated from PBMCs. The source is a human donor in good health.

The chain couples TRBV7-3 to TRBJ2-6, with D uncertain. V was clipped by 4 bases and J by 1 base, with 11 bases between them. The CDR3 is 16 amino acids. CDR1 is SGHTA and CDR2 is FQGTGA in the germline V gene. CDR3 DNA: TGTGCCAGCAGCTCTAACCCAGGATCTGGGGCCAACGTCCTGACTTTC. The encoded protein is CASSSNPGSGANVLTF.

The CDR3 DNA sequence: TGCGCCAGCAGCCAAGGGACAGGGGGAAATGAGCAGTACTTC. Translation gives CASSQGTGGNEQYF. J is TRBJ2-7 and V is TRBV4-1, with TRBD1 identical over 10 bases. The V and J ends lost 1 base and 7 bases, in that order; junction bases with no gene match: 4. CDR3 length equals 14 residues. From germline, CDR1 is MGHRA and CDR2 YSYEKL.